Listed here are 13 T cell receptor beta chains from one sample, sequenced in a study of CD8 T cells in ankylosing spondylitis. Study outcomes and limitations: A TCR beta motif of about eight highly homologous variants seemed to mark ankylosing spondylitis blood.

A single record per CDR3 protein comes from TCRdb applying MiXCR to the 5' RACE reads. This sample has a few hundred thousand distinct CDR3 sequences, with 20% to 25% found just once. Which antigens these TCRs recognize remains unknown. Sequenced input: blood, either unsorted or a sorted T cell fraction (not recorded which). The receptor source for this set is a male donor with ankylosing spondylitis.

The chain combines TRBV12-5 with TRBJ2-1; D perhaps matches TRBD2 (5 bases). Trimming cost V 6 bases and J 2 bases, with 14 bases left between them. Germline CDR1 is LGHNT and CDR2 is FRNRAP. The CDR3 sequence is 15 residues long. This chain's CDR3 is CASGPVSGTYNEQFF. CDR3 nucleotides: TGTGCTAGTGGCCCCGTGAGCGGCACCTACAATGAGCAGTTCTTC. The complete variable domain, with remaining parts taken from reference TRBV12-5 and TRBJ2-1, reads DARVTQTPRHKVTEMGQEVTMRCQPILGHNTVFWYRQTMMQGLELLAYFRNRAPLDDSGMPKDRFSAEMPDATLATLKIQPSEPRDSAVYFCASGPVSGTYNEQFFGPGTRLTVL.

The J gene is TRBJ2-2, the V gene TRBV5-1; D remains ambiguous. The CDR3 is 15 residues long. Trimming removed 7 bases at V and 6 bases at J, with 19 bases between. Per germline, CDR1 SGHRS and CDR2 YFSETQ. CDR3 region: CASRPSRSNAGELFF. CDR3 sequence (DNA): TGCGCCAGCCGCCCATCCCGAAGTAACGCCGGGGAGCTGTTTTTT.

This chain connects TRBV27 to TRBJ2-5; no clear D gene. Germline values: CDR1 MNHEY, CDR2 SMNVEV (reference sequence). V was cut by 3 bases and J by 4 bases, with 9 bases left in between. The CDR3 is made up of 13 amino acids. The CDR3 is CASSLFNRETQYF. CDR3 coding DNA: TGTGCCAGCAGTTTGTTCAATCGAGAGACCCAGTACTTC.

Many counts were recorded for this clonotype. V gene TRBV7-2 combines with J gene TRBJ2-7; D unresolved. The CDR3 covers 12 residues. V shed 0 bases and J shed 6 bases, with 6 bases lying between them. CDR1 is SGHTA, CDR2 FQGNSA, per germline. The CDR3 DNA follows: TGTGCCAGCAGCTTAGCATGGGGCGAGCAGTACTTC. As protein: CASSLAWGEQYF.

This clonotype was picked up a small number of times. The J gene is TRBJ2-5, the V gene TRBV20-1, with 9 bases that match TRBD1. CDR1 and CDR2 (germline): DFQATT, SNEGSKA (reference sequence). Trimming at V came to 5 bases and at J to 5 bases, leaving 12 bases not matched to a gene. This CDR3 region has 15 residues. The CDR3 here is CSADRDREETETQYF. The CDR3 coding sequence is TGCAGTGCTGACCGGGACAGGGAAGAGACGGAGACCCAGTACTTC.

The table lists this clonotype with a few counts. This rearrangement joins TRBV20-1 to TRBJ2-1; 9 bases align to TRBD2. CDR3 length equals 14 residues. The junction had 2 bases not matched to a gene; V was cut back by 1 base and J by 4 bases. Germline CDR1 DFQATT, CDR2 SNEGSKA (reference sequence). The CDR3 protein is CSARGSGGYNEQFF. The CDR3 region has the DNA TGCAGTGCTAGAGGTAGCGGGGGATACAATGAGCAGTTCTTC.

This sequence joins TRBV18 and TRBJ1-1; weak D call: TRBD1 (5 bases). Germline CDR1 KGHSH, CDR2 LQKENI. The CDR3 covers 14 residues. The V and J ends lost 1 base and 3 bases respectively, with 9 bases between them. As DNA, the CDR3 is TGTGCCAGCTCACCACGCGGGGACGACACTGAAGCTTTCTTT. Encoded protein: CASSPRGDDTEAFF.

The chain uses TRBV20-1 and TRBJ2-3; 8 bases are a match to TRBD1. CDR1 and CDR2 (germline): DFQATT, SNEGSKA (reference sequence). The length of the CDR3 is 15 residues. V lost 3 bases, J lost 7 bases, and 12 bases stayed unmatched. The CDR3 DNA follows: TGCAGTGCTAGTTTCCCGGGACAGGATGAATATACGCAGTATTTT. Protein sequence: CSASFPGQDEYTQYF.

This clonotype showed up just a few times. The rearrangement links TRBV10-3 to TRBJ2-1; TRBD2 agrees at 8 bases. CDR1 and CDR2 from the germline V gene are ENHRY and SYGVKD. The length of the CDR3 is 15 residues. Trimming took 7 bases from V and 9 from J; bases not matched to a gene: 14. The CDR3 DNA reads as TGTGCCATCACCCCTTCGGGGGGGTCTTCGGGTGAGCAGTTCTTC. This gives the protein CAITPSGGSSGEQFF.

This clonotype was observed a handful of times. This chain joins TRBV21-1 and TRBJ2-7; TRBD1, as called in the table, went unchecked against the DNA. TRBV21-1 is flagged as a pseudogene. The CDR3 sequence is 12 residues long. The CDR3 nucleotides are TGTGCCAGCAGCAAAGCCCGGGATGAGCAGTACTTC. Its translation is CASSKARDEQYF.

The J gene is TRBJ1-1, the V gene TRBV20-1; TRBD1 matches 7 bases. Germline V lookup: CDR1 DFQATT, CDR2 SNEGSKA (reference sequence). This CDR3 has 12 amino acids. After removal of 2 bases from V and 8 bases from J, the junction contained 5 bases not matched to a gene. The CDR3 reads CSARTGAKEAFF. The DNA of the CDR3 is TGCAGTGCTAGAACAGGGGCAAAAGAAGCTTTCTTT.

There are a few counts of this clonotype. The chain couples TRBV20-1 to TRBJ2-5; the match to TRBD2 covers 11 bases. The CDR3 spans 17 residues. Trimming at V came to 6 bases and at J to 1 base, leaving 13 bases not matched to a gene. Germline CDR1 reads DFQATT; CDR2 reads SNEGSKA (reference sequence). CDR3: CSARAFGTSGTQETQYF. The CDR3, as DNA: TGCAGTGCCCGAGCATTCGGGACTAGCGGAACCCAAGAGACCCAGTACTTC.

CDR3 amino acids: CASSLVVSGRFSSYEQYF. CDR3 nucleotides: TGTGCCAGCAGCTTAGTAGTCAGCGGGAGGTTTAGCTCCTACGAGCAGTACTTC. This chain links TRBV11-2 with TRBJ2-7, with 9 positions matching TRBD2. V shed 1 base and J 0 bases; nucleotides not matched to a gene: 10. The germline V gene encodes CDR1 SGHAT and CDR2 FQNNGV. The length of the CDR3 is 18 residues.